This T cell receptor (beta chain) came from a study of blood T cell repertoires in COVID-19. Each participant's cohort was designated according to participant-reported clinical history. Original handling: Estimation of nucleated cell counts was performed using reference gene primer amplification. Produced via immunoSEQ multiplex PCR; TCRdb's table is partial and in-frame only. V, J and clone size reflect that table, while D and trimming were determined from the DNA. The repertoire holds 330,000 or so clones, with about 87% as singletons. From germline, CDR1 is SNHLY and CDR2 FYNNEI. CDR3 length: 17 amino acids. Trimming removed 7 bases at V and 5 bases at J, with 27 bases between.

The chain is built from TRBV2 and TRBJ2-7; TRBD1 is a possible D gene (8 bases). This sequence originates from a middle-aged man in a cohort exposed to, infected with or recovered from COVID-19 (not recorded which). Sequencing used PBMCs or T cells enriched from blood (not recorded which). CDR3 DNA sequence: TGTGCCAGCAAAGGGGGGGTTTCCGGGACAGGCCCTAACGAGCAGTACTTC. Its translation is CASKGGVSGTGPNEQYF.